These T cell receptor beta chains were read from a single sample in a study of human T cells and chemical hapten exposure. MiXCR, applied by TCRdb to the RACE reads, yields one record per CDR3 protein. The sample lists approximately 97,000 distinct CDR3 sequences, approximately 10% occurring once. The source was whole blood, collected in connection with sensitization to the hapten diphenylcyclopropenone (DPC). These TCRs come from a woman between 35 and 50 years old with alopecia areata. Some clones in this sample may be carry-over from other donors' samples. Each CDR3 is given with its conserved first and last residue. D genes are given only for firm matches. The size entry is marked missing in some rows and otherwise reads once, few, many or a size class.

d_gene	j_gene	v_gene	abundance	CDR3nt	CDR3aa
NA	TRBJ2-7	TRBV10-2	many	TGCGCCAGCAGCCGGGATCCCCCGCCCTACGAGCAGTACTTC	CASSRDPPPYEQYF
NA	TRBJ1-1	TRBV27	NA	TGTGCCAGCAGTTTCCAGGGAAGTGAAGCTTTCTTT	CASSFQGSEAFF
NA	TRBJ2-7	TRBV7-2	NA	TGTGCCAGCAGCCCGACTAGTTCCAGCTCCTACGAGCAGTACTTC	CASSPTSSSSYEQYF
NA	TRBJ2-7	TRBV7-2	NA	TGTGCCAGCAACCGAAGGGGCAGGGTTGACGAGCAGTACTTC	CASNRRGRVDEQYF
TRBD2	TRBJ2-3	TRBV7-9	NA	TGTGCCAGCAGCCCCCGGGAGGGGGGCACAGATACGCAGTATTTT	CASSPREGGTDTQYF
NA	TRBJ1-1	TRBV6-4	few	TGTGCCAGCAGTTCTGCGGAAGGCGCTGAAGCTTTCTTT	CASSSAEGAEAFF
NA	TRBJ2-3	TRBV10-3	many	TGTGCCATCAGTGAGTCGGGTGAAACGACAGATACGCAGTATTTT	CAISESGETTDTQYF
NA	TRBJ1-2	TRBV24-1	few	TGTGCCACCAGTGACCACGGCGGACAGACCTATGGCTACACCTTC	CATSDHGGQTYGYTF
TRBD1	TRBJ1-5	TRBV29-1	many	TGCAGCGTTGTTGTAGGGGACAGGAATCAGCCCCAGCATTTT	CSVVVGDRNQPQHF
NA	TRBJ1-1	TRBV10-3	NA	TGTGCCATCAGTGGGGCAGGCGAAGCTTTCTTT	CAISGAGEAFF
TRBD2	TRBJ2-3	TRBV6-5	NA	TGTGCCAACAAATGGGCTAGCGGGGAGTCTTCGCAGTATTTT	CANKWASGESSQYF
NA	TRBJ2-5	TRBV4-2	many	TGTGCCAGCAGCCAAGAGCGGTTACAAGAGACCCAGTACTTC	CASSQERLQETQYF
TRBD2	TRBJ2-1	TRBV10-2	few	TGCGCCAGCAGCCTAGCGGGCGGAAAGATTAATGAGCAGTTCTTC	CASSLAGGKINEQFF
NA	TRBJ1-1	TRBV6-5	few	TGTGCCAGCAGTGTAGTCTCGTCGAACACTGAAGCTTTCTTT	CASSVVSSNTEAFF
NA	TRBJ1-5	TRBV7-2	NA	TGTGCCAGCAGCTTAGCAACAGGGAGGGATCAGCCCCAGCATTTT	CASSLATGRDQPQHF
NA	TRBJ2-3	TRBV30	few	TGTGCCTGGATGGGGTCTCAGGGGATCGGAGATACGCAGTATTTT	CAWMGSQGIGDTQYF
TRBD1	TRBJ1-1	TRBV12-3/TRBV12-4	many	TGTGCCAGCATCCCAACAGGGGGGTCGAACACTGAAGCTTTCTTT	CASIPTGGSNTEAFF
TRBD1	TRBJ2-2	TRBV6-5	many	TGTGCCAGCCGTGGACAGGCGAACACCGGGGAGCTGTTTTTT	CASRGQANTGELFF
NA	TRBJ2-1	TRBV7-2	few	TGTGCCAGCAGCCCAAGGAGCAGGAGCTCCTACAATGAGCAGTTCTTC	CASSPRSRSSYNEQFF
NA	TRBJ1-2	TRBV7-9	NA	TGTGCCAGCAGCCCACCCTCCGACAGTACTGGCTACACCTTC	CASSPPSDSTGYTF
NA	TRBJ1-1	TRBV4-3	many	TGCGCCAGCAGCCAAGATCAAGGCAAGGGTTGGGCTTTCTTT	CASSQDQGKGWAFF
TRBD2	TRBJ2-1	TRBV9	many	TGTGCCAGCAGCAATCCGGGACTAGCGATCTGGAATGAGCAGTTCTTC	CASSNPGLAIWNEQFF
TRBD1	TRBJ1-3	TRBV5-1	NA	TGCGCCAGCAATCCGGGACAGGGAAACACCATATATTTT	CASNPGQGNTIYF
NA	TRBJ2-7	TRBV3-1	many	TGTGCCAGCAGCCAAGACGGGGCAGAGCCCGACTCCTACGAGCAGTACTTC	CASSQDGAEPDSYEQYF
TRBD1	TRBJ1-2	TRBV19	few	TGTGCCATCTCAAGGACAGGGTGGTATGGCTACACCTTC	CAISRTGWYGYTF
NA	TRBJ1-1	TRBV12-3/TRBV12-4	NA	TGTGCCAGCAGTCCTGGGTCAGGCTCGATGAACACTGAAGCTTTCTTT	CASSPGSGSMNTEAFF
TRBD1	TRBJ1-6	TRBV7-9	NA	TGTGCCAGCAGCAGGACAGGGGCCGATCATAATTCACCCCTCCACTTT	CASSRTGADHNSPLHF
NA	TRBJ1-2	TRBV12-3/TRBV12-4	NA	TGTGCCAGCAGTCCCACGAAGGGGTGGGATGGCTACACCTTC	CASSPTKGWDGYTF
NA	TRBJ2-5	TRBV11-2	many	TGTGCCAGCAGCTTACGGTTGCCGGACACGCCAGAGACCCAGTACTTC	CASSLRLPDTPETQYF
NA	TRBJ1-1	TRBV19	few	TGTGCCAGTACTGACAGGTATCCTGAAGCTTTCTTT	CASTDRYPEAFF
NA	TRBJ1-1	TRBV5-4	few	TGTGCCAGCAGCTTGGAGGACATTGAAGCTTTCTTT	CASSLEDIEAFF
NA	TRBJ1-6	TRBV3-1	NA	TGTGCCAGCAGCCAGGCATCTGGCAGGCAAAATTCACCCCTCCACTTT	CASSQASGRQNSPLHF
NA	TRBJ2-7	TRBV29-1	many	TGCAGCGTCAGGAGGGGACAAGGGTACGAGCAGTACTTC	CSVRRGQGYEQYF
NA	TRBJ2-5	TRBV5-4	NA	TGTGCCAGCAGCTTGACCCTCGGCAGCCTGGAGACCCAGTACTTC	CASSLTLGSLETQYF
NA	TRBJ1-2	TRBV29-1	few	TGCAGCGTTACCGACAGCCCCCTGGCGGGCTACACCTTC	CSVTDSPLAGYTF
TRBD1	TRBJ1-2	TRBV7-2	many	TGTGCCAGCAGCCCCCCGGGACAGCACCACTATGGCTACACCTTC	CASSPPGQHHYGYTF
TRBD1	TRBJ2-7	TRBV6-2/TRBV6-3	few	TGTGCCAGCAGTTACAGGACAGGGAAGTACGAGCAGTACTTC	CASSYRTGKYEQYF
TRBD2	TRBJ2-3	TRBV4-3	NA	TGCGCCAGCAGCCATGGGACTAGCGGGAAAGATACGCAGTATTTT	CASSHGTSGKDTQYF
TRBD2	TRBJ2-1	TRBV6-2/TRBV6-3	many	TGTGCCGGCGCTAGCGGGGGGGCTTCCAACAATGAGCAGTTCTTC	CAGASGGASNNEQFF
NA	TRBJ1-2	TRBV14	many	TGTGCCAGCAGCCAAAGCTCGTTATCCTATGGCTACACCTTC	CASSQSSLSYGYTF
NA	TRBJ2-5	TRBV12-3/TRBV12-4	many	TGTGCCAGCAGTCCGGGACAGAGAAGACTAGGGACCTGGACCCAGTACTTC	CASSPGQRRLGTWTQYF
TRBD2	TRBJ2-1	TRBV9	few	TGTGCCAGCAGCGTAGGACTAGCGGGGGGGAATGAGCAGTTCTTC	CASSVGLAGGNEQFF
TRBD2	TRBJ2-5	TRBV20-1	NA	TGCAGTGCTAGAGATGCGCCTAGCGGGGGTAGTGAGACCCAGTACTTC	CSARDAPSGGSETQYF
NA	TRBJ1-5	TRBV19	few	TGTGCCAGTAGGAAAACCGATAGCAATCAGCCCCAGCATTTT	CASRKTDSNQPQHF
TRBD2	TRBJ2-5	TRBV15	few	TGTGCCACCAGCGCTTTGGAGGGACTAGCGGGAGCAGAGACCCAGTACTTC	CATSALEGLAGAETQYF
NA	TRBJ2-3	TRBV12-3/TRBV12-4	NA	TGTGCCAGCAGTTTAGGAGACAGGATAGCGCAGTATTTT	CASSLGDRIAQYF
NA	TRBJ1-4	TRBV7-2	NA	TGTGCCAGCAGCCCTAGTAGAGGTTCTAATGAAAAACTGTTTTTT	CASSPSRGSNEKLFF
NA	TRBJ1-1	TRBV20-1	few	TGCAGTGCTAATCATGAAGCTTTCTTT	CSANHEAFF
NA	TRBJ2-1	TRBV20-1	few	TGCAGTGCTCGGCCACGGGGGCGGGACAATGAGCAGTTCTTC	CSARPRGRDNEQFF
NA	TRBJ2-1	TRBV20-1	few	TGCAGTGCTGAACGCGGGATGGGCTACAATGAGCAGTTCTTC	CSAERGMGYNEQFF
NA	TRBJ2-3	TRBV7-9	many	TGTGCCAGCAGTTACGCCGACCACACAGATACGCAGTATTTT	CASSYADHTDTQYF
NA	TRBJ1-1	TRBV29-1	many	TGCAGCGTTGGGTCCCTCGGACAGTCCTCTGAAGCTTTCTTT	CSVGSLGQSSEAFF
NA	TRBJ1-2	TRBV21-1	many	TGTGCCAGCAGCGGGCGGGACATCAACTATGGCTACACCTTC	CASSGRDINYGYTF
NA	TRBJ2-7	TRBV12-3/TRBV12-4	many	TGTGCCAGCAGTTTGCGCCCCACCTACGAGCAGTACTTC	CASSLRPTYEQYF
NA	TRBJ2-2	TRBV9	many	TGTGCCAGCAGCCCCGAGGCGGCTTGGACCGGGGAGCTGTTTTTT	CASSPEAAWTGELFF
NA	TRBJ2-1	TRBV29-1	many	TGCAGCGTTGGGGACAATGAGCAGTTCTTC	CSVGDNEQFF
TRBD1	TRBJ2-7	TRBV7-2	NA	TGTGCCAGCAGCTTCCAGCGCCCGGGACAGGGGACCTACGAGCAGTACTTC	CASSFQRPGQGTYEQYF
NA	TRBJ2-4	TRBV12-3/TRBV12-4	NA	TGTACCAGCAGTTTCCTGACTAGAGCCAAAAACATTCAGTACTTC	CTSSFLTRAKNIQYF
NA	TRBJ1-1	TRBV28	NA	TGTGCCAGCAGTCCGCCGGGCCTCGCGCCTGAAGCTTTATTT	CASSPPGLAPEALF
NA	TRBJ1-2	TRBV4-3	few	TGCGCCAGCAGCCAAGATCGGGGGATCGTCCGTGGCTACACCTTC	CASSQDRGIVRGYTF